This T cell receptor beta chain was captured in a study of blood T cell repertoires in COVID-19. Whole-study context: Specimens from acute and convalescent COVID-19 originated in the United States, Italy and Spain. In each case, the material was cDNA or gDNA derived from T cells, B-cell-depleted T cells, or PBMCs.

J was trimmed by 2 bases and V by 0 bases; bases with no gene match: 4. Germline CDR1 SGHRS, CDR2 YFSETQ. The CDR3 is 16 amino acids. Under the authors' procedure: Scientists estimated how many nucleated cells there were by amplifying reference gene primers. Generated by immunoSEQ multiplex PCR, the TCRdb table keeps only in-frame clones and is missing some. From that table come the V and J calls and clone size; the DNA was used to work out D and trimming. Seen here are tens of thousands of clones, around four fifths observed once, and the top ten hold around 5.3%. The specimen was peripheral blood. The V call is TRBV5-1, the J call TRBJ2-3, with 9 bases fitting TRBD2. The receptor comes from a human donor in a cohort sampled during active COVID-19. Here the CDR3 reads CASSLVVAGATDTQYF. CDR3 DNA sequence: TGCGCCAGCAGCTTGGTGGTAGCGGGGGCCACAGATACGCAGTATTTT.